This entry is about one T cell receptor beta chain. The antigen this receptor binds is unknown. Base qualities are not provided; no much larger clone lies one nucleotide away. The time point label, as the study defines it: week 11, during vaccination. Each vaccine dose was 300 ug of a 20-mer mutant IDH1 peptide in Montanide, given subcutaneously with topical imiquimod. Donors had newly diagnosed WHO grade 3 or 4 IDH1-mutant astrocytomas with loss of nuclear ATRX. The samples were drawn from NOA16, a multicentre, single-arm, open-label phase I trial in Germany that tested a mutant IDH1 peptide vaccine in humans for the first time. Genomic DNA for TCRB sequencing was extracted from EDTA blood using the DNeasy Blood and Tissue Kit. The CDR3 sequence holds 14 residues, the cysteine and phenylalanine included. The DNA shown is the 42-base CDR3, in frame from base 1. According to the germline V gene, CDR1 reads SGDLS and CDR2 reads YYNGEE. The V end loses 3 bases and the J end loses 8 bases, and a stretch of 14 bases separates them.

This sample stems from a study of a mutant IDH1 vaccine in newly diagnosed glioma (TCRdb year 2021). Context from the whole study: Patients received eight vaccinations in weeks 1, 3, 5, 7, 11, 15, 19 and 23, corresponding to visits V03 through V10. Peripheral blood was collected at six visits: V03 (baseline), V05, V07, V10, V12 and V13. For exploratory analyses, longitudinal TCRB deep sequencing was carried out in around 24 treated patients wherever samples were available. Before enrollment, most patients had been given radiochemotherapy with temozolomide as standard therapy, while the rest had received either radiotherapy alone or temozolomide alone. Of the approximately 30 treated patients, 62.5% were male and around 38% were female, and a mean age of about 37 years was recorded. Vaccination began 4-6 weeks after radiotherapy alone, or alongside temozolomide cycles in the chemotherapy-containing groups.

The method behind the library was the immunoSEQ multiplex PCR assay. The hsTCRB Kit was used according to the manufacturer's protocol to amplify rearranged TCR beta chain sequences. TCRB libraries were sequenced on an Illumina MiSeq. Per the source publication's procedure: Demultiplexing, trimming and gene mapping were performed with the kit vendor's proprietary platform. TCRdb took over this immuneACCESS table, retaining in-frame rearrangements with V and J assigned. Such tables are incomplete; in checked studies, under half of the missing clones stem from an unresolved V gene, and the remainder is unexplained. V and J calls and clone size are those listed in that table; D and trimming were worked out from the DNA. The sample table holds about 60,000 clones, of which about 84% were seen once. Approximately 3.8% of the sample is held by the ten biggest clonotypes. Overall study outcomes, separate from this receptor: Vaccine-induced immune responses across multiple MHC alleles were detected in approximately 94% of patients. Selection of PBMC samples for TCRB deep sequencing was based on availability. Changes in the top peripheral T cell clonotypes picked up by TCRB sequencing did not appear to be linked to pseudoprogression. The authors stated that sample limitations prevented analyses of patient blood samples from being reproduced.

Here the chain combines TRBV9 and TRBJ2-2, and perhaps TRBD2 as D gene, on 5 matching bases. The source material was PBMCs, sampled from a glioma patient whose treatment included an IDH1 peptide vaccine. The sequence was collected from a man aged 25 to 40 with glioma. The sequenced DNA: TGTGCCAGCAGCGAGGCGGGCCCGGGTGGGGAGCTGTTTTTT. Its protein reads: CASSEAGPGGELFF.